These T cell receptor beta chains were read from a single sample in a study of vaccination effects on CD4 cells after COVID-19. Profiled with immunoSEQ multiplex PCR; TCRdb holds only in-frame clones, not every one. Here the sample spans about 58,000 clones, 70% to 80% being singletons. These receptors lack a known antigen. The specimen comprised CD4+ T cells from PBMCs cultured without peptide, sampled before COVID-19 vaccination. These receptors all stem from a human donor who received a COVID-19 vaccine. Both conserved end residues are part of each CDR3.

j_gene,v_gene,CDR3aa
TRBJ1-2,TRBV27,CASSFAGGYGYTF
TRBJ1-1,TRBV4-1,CASSQVDRGTEAFF
TRBJ2-5,TRBV2,CASSEEEGGQETQYF
TRBJ1-1,TRBV18,CASSPLGWGETEAFF
TRBJ2-3,TRBV18,CASSPVVGSTDTQYF
TRBJ1-4,TRBV21-1,CASSKGVKTIRRREKLFF
TRBJ2-5,TRBV4-2,CASSQQGMSGETQYF
TRBJ1-6,TRBV6-5,CASTPLTGANSPLHF
TRBJ2-3,TRBV7-9,CASSFTGSTSTDTQYF
TRBJ2-5,TRBV5-1,CASSPGSQETQYF
TRBJ2-2,TRBV11-3,CASSLTLWDSPNTGELFF
TRBJ1-2,TRBV12-3/TRBV12-4,CASSLNRGRGYTF
TRBJ1-1,TRBV16,CASSPRGGGTEAFF
TRBJ1-1,TRBV18,CASSPGRGLMNTEAFF
TRBJ1-4,TRBV19,CASTFLGMGEKLFF
TRBJ1-1,TRBV4-1,CASSPWDRSRDTEAFF
TRBJ2-1,TRBV6-1,CASSEEAATRRYNEQFF
TRBJ2-6,TRBV11-2,CASSLVPSSGANVLTF
TRBJ1-6,TRBV6-5,CASSYSTANNSPLHF
TRBJ1-4,TRBV30,CAWGAFGEKLFF
TRBJ2-3,TRBV5-4,CASSSGQGADTQYF
TRBJ2-5,TRBV7-9,CASSLVVETQYF